In this sample, the clone carrying this T cell receptor (beta chain) turned up many times. Its specificity is unknown. Researchers amplified the TCR beta CDR3 regions from RNA transcripts. First-round RT-PCR of the TCR CDR3 relied on the HTBI primer set. TCRdb re-derived calls from the multiplex PCR reads in MiXCR, one entry per CDR3 protein. The sample holds under 500,000 distinct CDR3 sequences, around an eighth seen once. Source material for PBMCs was about 10 ml fresh peripheral blood. This entry belongs to a study of T cells in Graves' hyperthyroidism and ophthalmopathy. Study summary: Prior to any treatment, at the point of initial diagnosis, peripheral blood was collected.

Study-wide findings and caveats: The model forecast ophthalmopathy, anticipating it by a median roughly 6.3 months before onset. Within blood appeared most thyroid clonotypes that had expanded above 0.001.

Sequencing was performed on blood. The source is a man aged 50 or older with Graves' ophthalmopathy.

The CDR3 region is CASSLGRGTGEYEQYF. The CDR3 DNA reads as TGTGCCAGCAGTCTCGGCAGGGGGACAGGGGAATACGAGCAGTACTTC. This chain connects TRBV7-8 to TRBJ2-7; 10 bases align to TRBD1. Trimming took 6 bases from V and 4 from J; bases not matched to a gene: 12. The CDR3 spans 16 residues. From germline, CDR1 is SGHVS and CDR2 FQNEAQ.